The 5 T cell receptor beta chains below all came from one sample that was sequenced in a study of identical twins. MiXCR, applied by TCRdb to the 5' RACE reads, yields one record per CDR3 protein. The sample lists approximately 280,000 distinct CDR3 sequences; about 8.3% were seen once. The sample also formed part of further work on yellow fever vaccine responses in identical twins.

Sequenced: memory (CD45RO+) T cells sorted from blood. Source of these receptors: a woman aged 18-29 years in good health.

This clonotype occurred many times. CDR3 in amino acids: CASSSRLDGTGELFF. The DNA for the CDR3 is TGTGCCAGCAGCTCCCGACTGGACGGAACCGGGGAGCTGTTTTTT. V and J are TRBV12-3 or TRBV12-4 and TRBJ2-2; no clear D. This CDR3 has 15 residues. Trimming left V 6 bases short and J 5 bases short, with 16 bases between.

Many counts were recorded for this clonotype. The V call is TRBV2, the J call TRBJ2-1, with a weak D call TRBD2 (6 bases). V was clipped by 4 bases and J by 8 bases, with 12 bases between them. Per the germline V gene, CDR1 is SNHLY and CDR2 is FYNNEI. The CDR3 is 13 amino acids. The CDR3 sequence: CASSGGERYEQFF. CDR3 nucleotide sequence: TGTGCCAGCAGTGGGGGGGAAAGATATGAGCAGTTCTTC.

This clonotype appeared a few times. Here the CDR3 reads CSAPPSGRADYEQYF. The CDR3 coding sequence is TGCAGTGCTCCCCCTAGCGGGAGGGCCGACTACGAGCAGTACTTC. This sequence joins TRBV20-1 and TRBJ2-7, with TRBD2 matching 12 bases. Trimming cost V 5 bases and J 3 bases; bases outside gene matches: 8. The CDR3 totals 15 residues. Germline loops: CDR1 DFQATT, CDR2 SNEGSKA (reference sequence).

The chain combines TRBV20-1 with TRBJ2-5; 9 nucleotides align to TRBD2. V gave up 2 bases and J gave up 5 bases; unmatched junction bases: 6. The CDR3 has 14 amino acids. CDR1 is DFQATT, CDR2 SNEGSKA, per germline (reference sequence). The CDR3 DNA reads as TGCAGTGCTAGACCCTTAGCGGGAGCGGAGACCCAGTACTTC. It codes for CSARPLAGAETQYF.

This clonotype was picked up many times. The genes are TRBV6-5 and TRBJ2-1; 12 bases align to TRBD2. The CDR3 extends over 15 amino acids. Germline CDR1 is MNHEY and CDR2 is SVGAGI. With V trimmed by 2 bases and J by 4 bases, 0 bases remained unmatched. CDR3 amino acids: CASSYTSGGYNEQFF. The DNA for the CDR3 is TGTGCCAGCAGTTACACTAGCGGGGGGTACAATGAGCAGTTCTTC.